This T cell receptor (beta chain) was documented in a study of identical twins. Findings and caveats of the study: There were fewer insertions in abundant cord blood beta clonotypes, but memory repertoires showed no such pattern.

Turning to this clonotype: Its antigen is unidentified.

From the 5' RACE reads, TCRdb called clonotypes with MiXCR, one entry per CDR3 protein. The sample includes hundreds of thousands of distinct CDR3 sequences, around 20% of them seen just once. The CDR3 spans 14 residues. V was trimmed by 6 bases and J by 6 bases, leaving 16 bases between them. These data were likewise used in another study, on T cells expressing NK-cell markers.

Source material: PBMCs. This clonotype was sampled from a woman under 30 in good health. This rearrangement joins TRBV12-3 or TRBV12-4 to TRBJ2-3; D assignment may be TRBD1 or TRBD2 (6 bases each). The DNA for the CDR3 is TGTGCCAGCAGCCCCCCTAAGGGGGGCGATACGCAGTATTTT. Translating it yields CASSPPKGGDTQYF.